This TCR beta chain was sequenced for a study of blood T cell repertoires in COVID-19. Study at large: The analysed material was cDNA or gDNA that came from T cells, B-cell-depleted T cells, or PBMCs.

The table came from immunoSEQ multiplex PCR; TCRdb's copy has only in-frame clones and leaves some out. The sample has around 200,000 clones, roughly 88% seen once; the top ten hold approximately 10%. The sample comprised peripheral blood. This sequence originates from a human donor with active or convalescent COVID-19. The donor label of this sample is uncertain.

This chain's CDR3 is CASSLETGVNSPLHF. DNA for the CDR3: TGTGCCAGCAGCTTGGAAACCGGAGTAAATTCACCCCTCCACTTT. The gene calls are TRBV5-4 and TRBJ1-6; D is undetermined. This CDR3 region has 15 residues. V was pared by 0 bases and J by 7 bases, with 11 bases between. Germline values: CDR1 SGHNT, CDR2 YYREEE (reference sequence).